These 8 T cell receptor beta chains were all obtained from the same sample, sequenced in a study of cytomegalovirus exposure and HLA in healthy donors. In the PCR, 60 Vbeta and 13 Jbeta primers were used. Sequencing used immunoSEQ multiplex PCR; TCRdb keeps in-frame clones, though not all of them. The sample consists of nearly 200,000 clones, roughly 77% of them appearing once. Sequencing input: PBMCs. The receptors shown here come from a male donor in good health and CMV-seropositive.

The chain employs TRBV5-4 and TRBJ2-7; D call uncertain. The germline gives CDR1 SGHNT, CDR2 YYREEE (reference sequence). Deletions cut 3 bases from V and 4 bases from J, with 14 bases between. This CDR3 spans 14 amino acids. Written as DNA, the CDR3 is TGTGCCAGCAGCTCGAGATCAACCACTTACGAGCAGTACTTC. Translated, it gives CASSSRSTTYEQYF.

V gene TRBV7-8 combines with J gene TRBJ2-6; 9 bases are a match to TRBD1. CDR1 SGHVS and CDR2 FQNEAQ come from the germline V gene. Trimming took 6 bases from V and 0 from J; bases not matched to a gene: 15. The CDR3 spans 20 residues. CDR3 sequence reads: CASRPGTGLLSFSGANVLTF. For the CDR3, the DNA is TGTGCCAGCAGGCCCGGGACAGGGCTTTTGAGCTTCTCTGGGGCCAACGTCCTGACTTTC.

The gene calls are TRBV2 and TRBJ2-3; weak D call: TRBD2 (5 bases). With 6 bases removed from V and 0 bases from J, the gap between germline ends came to 16 bases. Germline V CDR1 and CDR2: SNHLY, FYNNEI. This CDR3 has 16 amino acids. CDR3 DNA: TGTGCCAGCAGCGGGGTAGCAGCAACTAGCACAGATACGCAGTATTTT. Encoded protein: CASSGVAATSTDTQYF.

The chain carries TRBV10-3 and TRBJ2-5; no definite D call. V was cut by 7 bases and J by 2 bases, with 11 bases left in between. Germline CDR1 is ENHRY and CDR2 is SYGVKD. The CDR3 sequence is 13 residues long. The chain's CDR3 is CAIKPQVQETQYF. The CDR3 DNA sequence: TGTGCCATCAAACCCCAGGTACAAGAGACCCAGTACTTC.

On this clone itself: Its ends do not fully match the called genes, so a read error is possible. This sequence joins TRBV7-3 and TRBJ2-7, with 10 nucleotides matching TRBD1. CDR3 length equals 15 residues. CDR1 is SGHTA and CDR2 is FQGTGA in the germline V gene. CDR3 amino acids: CSSSLSGQGAYEQYF. The CDR3 DNA is TGTTCCAGCAGCTTAAGCGGACAGGGGGCCTACGAGCAGTACTTC.

J is TRBJ2-1 and V is TRBV4-3; 7 bases align to TRBD1. Losses at the gene ends were 1 base for V and 2 bases for J; bases not matched to a gene: 8. CDR1 is LGHNA and CDR2 is YSLEER in the germline V gene. There are 17 residues in the CDR3. DNA for the CDR3: TGCGCCAGCAGCCAAGCTGTGACAGGGCCCACCTACAATGAGCAGTTCTTC. This translates into CASSQAVTGPTYNEQFF.

Here the CDR3 reads CASNSRGGSQPQHF. As DNA, the CDR3 is TGTGCCAGCAATTCAAGGGGGGGCAGTCAGCCCCAGCATTTT. V and J are TRBV6-5 and TRBJ1-5, with D tentatively TRBD1 (6 bases). The ends were cut back, 7 bases at V and 6 bases at J, with 16 bases in the middle. CDR1 is MNHEY and CDR2 is SVGAGI in the germline V gene. The CDR3 spans 14 residues.

The chain couples TRBV6-5 to TRBJ2-7, with D hard to call. Trimming cost V 6 bases and J 6 bases, with 15 bases left between them. CDR3 length: 13 residues. The germline V gene has CDR1 MNHEY and CDR2 SVGAGI. The CDR3 DNA reads as TGTGCCAGCAGCCAGAACTACGTCGGCGAGCAGTACTTC. It specifies CASSQNYVGEQYF.